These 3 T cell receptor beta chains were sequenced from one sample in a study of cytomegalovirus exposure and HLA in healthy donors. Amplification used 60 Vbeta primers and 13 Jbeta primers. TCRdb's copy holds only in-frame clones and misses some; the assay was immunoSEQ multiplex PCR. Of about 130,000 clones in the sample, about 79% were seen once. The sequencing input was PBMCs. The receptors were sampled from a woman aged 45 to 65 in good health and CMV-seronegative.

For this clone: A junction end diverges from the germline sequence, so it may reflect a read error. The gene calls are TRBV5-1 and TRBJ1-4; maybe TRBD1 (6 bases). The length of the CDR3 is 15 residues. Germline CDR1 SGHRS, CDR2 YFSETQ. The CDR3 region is CTSSFSGATNEKLFF. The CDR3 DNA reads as TGCACCAGCAGCTTCTCAGGGGCAACTAATGAAAAACTGTTTTTT.

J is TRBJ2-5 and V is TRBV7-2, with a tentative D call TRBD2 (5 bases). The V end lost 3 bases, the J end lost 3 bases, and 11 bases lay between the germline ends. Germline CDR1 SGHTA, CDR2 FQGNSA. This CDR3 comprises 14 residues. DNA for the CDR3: TGTGCCAGCAGCTTGAGCGGAGTCGAAGAGACCCAGTACTTC. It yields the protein CASSLSGVEETQYF.

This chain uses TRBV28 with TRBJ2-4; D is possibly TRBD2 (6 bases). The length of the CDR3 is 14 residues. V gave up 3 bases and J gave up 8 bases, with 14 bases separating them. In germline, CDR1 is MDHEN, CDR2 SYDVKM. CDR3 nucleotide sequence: TGTGCCAGCAGTTTTTTGCAGGAGGGATACATTCAGTACTTC. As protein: CASSFLQEGYIQYF.